This T cell receptor beta chain originates from a study of cytomegalovirus exposure and HLA in healthy donors. J gave up 13 bases and V 5 bases, and 15 bases lay outside the gene matches. Germline loops: CDR1 MNHEY, CDR2 SMNVEV (reference sequence). The CDR3 is made up of 14 amino acids. The PCR ran on 60 Vbeta and 13 Jbeta primers. Only in-frame clones appear in the TCRdb table, and some are missing; sequencing was by immunoSEQ multiplex PCR. The sample records about 160,000 clones, roughly 80% being singletons. As to this clone: Its target is not known. Other DNA sequences from this sample encode an identical CDR3 as well.

Study-wide results and caveats: In an earlier analysis, about 87% or about 30%: the productive usage of most TCR beta V segments. Cytomegalovirus-associated TCR beta chains were listed, numbering under 200. When analyzed later, a missense DCLRE1C variant was found to be linked to TCR beta V- and J-gene trimming.

The V call is TRBV27, the J call TRBJ1-2, with TRBD1 identical over 8 bases. The clonotype originates from a woman in her twenties or thirties in good health and CMV-seropositive. The sequenced material came from PBMCs. CDR3: CASSLRQGPLGLTF. CDR3 coding DNA: TGTGCCAGCAGTCTTCGACAGGGGCCTCTTGGTCTCACCTTC.